This is a list of T cell receptor beta chains from one sample in a study of blood T cells in healthy people across ages. TCRdb called the 5' RACE reads again in MiXCR, with one record for every CDR3 protein. Counted here are under 2,000,000 distinct CDR3 sequences, about 50% occurring once; the ten biggest clones make up less than 2.5%. Sequenced: blood. The receptors originated from a woman aged 40 to 50 in good health. The CDR3 runs from the conserved cysteine through the conserved F or W. The order of the fields is D gene, clone size, V gene, J gene, CDR3 protein, CDR3 DNA. The D gene is left open where the match is weak. Clone size is given for some rows only: seen once, a few or many times, or a class if the clone is expanded.

-	-	TRBV11-2	TRBJ2-7	CASSLEWRGMKPGAHYEQYF	TGTGCCAGCAGCTTAGAGTGGCGGGGTATGAAACCGGGGGCCCATTACGAGCAGTACTTC
TRBD1	-	TRBV5-5	TRBJ2-7	CASSNRDRMTETRYF	TGTGCCAGCAGCAACCGGGACAGGATGACAGAGACCCGGTACTTC
TRBD1	few	TRBV20-1	TRBJ2-3	CSAAGQGNADTQYF	TGCAGTGCTGCGGGACAGGGGAACGCAGATACGCAGTATTTT
-	few	TRBV6-1	TRBJ2-1	CASSGQRGAARSSYNEQFF	TGTGCCAGCAGTGGCCAAAGGGGAGCTGCGAGGAGCTCCTACAATGAGCAGTTCTTC
-	-	TRBV7-9	TRBJ2-3	CASSLVLASDTQYF	TGTGCCAGCAGCTTAGTACTAGCTTCAGATACGCAGTATTTT
TRBD2	-	TRBV28	TRBJ2-3	CASSSLSGGWDTQYF	TGTGCCAGCAGTTCCCTTAGCGGGGGTTGGGATACGCAGTATTTT
TRBD1	-	TRBV27	TRBJ2-7	CASSQRRDRDSYEQYF	TGTGCCAGCAGTCAACGGCGGGACAGGGATTCCTACGAGCAGTACTTC
TRBD1	-	TRBV6-2/TRBV6-3	TRBJ2-7	CASSTGTGHGEQYF	TGTGCCAGCAGTACCGGGACAGGTCACGGCGAGCAGTACTTC
TRBD2	once	TRBV20-1	TRBJ2-7	CSARESGTSGGAAYEQYF	TGCAGTGCACGAGAATCGGGGACTAGCGGGGGGGCGGCCTACGAGCAGTACTTC
-	few	TRBV9	TRBJ1-2	CASSPRLREGYGYTF	TGTGCCAGCAGCCCACGTCTCAGGGAGGGCTATGGCTACACCTTC
TRBD1	few	TRBV12-3/TRBV12-4	TRBJ1-1	CASSQRQGGTEAFF	TGTGCCAGCAGCCAACGACAGGGCGGCACTGAAGCTTTCTTT
TRBD1	-	TRBV6-6	TRBJ2-7	CASRIGQGSTYEQYF	TGTGCCAGCAGAATTGGACAGGGTTCCACCTACGAGCAGTACTTC
TRBD2	-	TRBV7-2	TRBJ2-1	CASSLNPAGAYNEQFF	TGTGCCAGCAGCTTAAACCCAGCGGGGGCGTACAATGAGCAGTTCTTC
-	many	TRBV14	TRBJ2-1	CASSQDPGDSYNEQFF	TGTGCCAGCAGCCAAGACCCAGGGGATTCCTACAATGAGCAGTTCTTC
TRBD1	-	TRBV3-1	TRBJ1-2	CASSQMDRANYGYTF	TGTGCCAGCAGCCAAATGGACAGGGCTAACTATGGCTACACCTTC
-	few	TRBV12-3/TRBV12-4	TRBJ1-6	CATQGRGLNSPLHF	TGTGCCACCCAGGGCAGGGGACTCAATTCACCCCTCCACTTT
TRBD2	-	TRBV20-1	TRBJ2-3	CSARGGLAVDTQYF	TGCAGTGCCAGGGGGGGACTAGCGGTAGATACGCAGTATTTT
TRBD1	-	TRBV12-3/TRBV12-4	TRBJ1-1	CASKTTGWYTEAFF	TGTGCCAGCAAAACGACAGGGTGGTATACTGAAGCTTTCTTT
TRBD1	once	TRBV6-2/TRBV6-3	TRBJ2-3	CASTGRDRVSTDTQYF	TGTGCCAGCACCGGCCGGGACAGGGTATCCACAGATACGCAGTATTTT
-	-	TRBV4-3	TRBJ2-4	CASSQDLTGSRNIQYF	TGCGCCAGCAGCCAAGATCTGACAGGTAGTCGGAACATTCAGTACTTC
-	-	TRBV29-1	TRBJ1-2	CSVESSGIYGYTF	TGCAGCGTTGAATCTTCAGGGATCTATGGCTACACCTTC
-	-	TRBV6-4	TRBJ2-3	CASSIELTDTQYF	TGTGCCAGCAGTATCGAGCTCACAGATACGCAGTATTTT
TRBD2	few	TRBV25-1	TRBJ2-5	CASSEYRGGLDIQTQYF	TGTGCCAGCAGTGAATATAGGGGGGGACTAGACATACAGACCCAGTACTTC
-	-	TRBV4-3	TRBJ2-1	CASSQEGQQFF	TGCGCCAGCAGCCAAGAGGGTCAGCAGTTCTTC
-	-	TRBV4-3	TRBJ2-7	CASSQDLTDSYEQYF	TGCGCCAGCAGCCAAGATCTGACTGACTCCTACGAGCAGTACTTC
-	-	TRBV6-6	TRBJ1-4	CASSSEGATNEKLFF	TGTGCCAGCAGTAGCGAGGGGGCAACTAATGAAAAACTGTTTTTT
-	-	TRBV10-3	TRBJ1-1	CAISPGGGSEAFF	TGTGCCATCAGTCCCGGTGGAGGATCGGAAGCTTTCTTT
TRBD1	few	TRBV12-3/TRBV12-4	TRBJ2-1	CARSLLSGGEGSYNEQFF	TGTGCCAGAAGTTTATTGTCAGGGGGCGAAGGATCCTACAATGAGCAGTTCTTC
TRBD2	-	TRBV12-3/TRBV12-4	TRBJ2-1	CASSPSRATSGGYYRSYNEQFF	TGTGCCAGCAGTCCGAGTAGGGCGACTAGCGGGGGGTACTACCGCTCCTACAATGAGCAGTTCTTC
-	few	TRBV25-1	TRBJ2-5	CASSECIRQPFGETQYF	TGTGCCAGCAGTGAATGTATAAGACAGCCCTTCGGGGAGACCCAGTACTTC
-	once	TRBV7-6	TRBJ1-6	CASSLDPGASSSPLHF	TGTGCCAGCAGCTTAGATCCGGGGGCTAGTTCTTCACCCCTCCACTTT
-	-	TRBV7-2	TRBJ2-5	CASSPPGFRQTQYF	TGTGCCAGCAGCCCCCCGGGATTTAGGCAGACCCAGTACTTC
TRBD2	-	TRBV10-2	TRBJ2-1	CASSESLAGGHQFF	TGCGCCAGCAGTGAGTCTCTAGCGGGGGGGCATCAGTTCTTC
-	-	TRBV7-2	TRBJ1-2	CASSLTGGYTF	TGTGCCAGCAGCCTCACTGGCGGCTACACCTTC
TRBD2	-	TRBV25-1	TRBJ2-1	CASSVRGGGSGEQFF	TGTGCCAGCAGTGTCCGCGGGGGAGGGTCGGGTGAGCAGTTCTTC
TRBD1	few	TRBV7-8	TRBJ2-5	CASSLGTGGIETQYF	TGTGCCAGCAGCTTAGGGACAGGGGGCATCGAGACCCAGTACTTC
-	few	TRBV20-1	TRBJ2-7	CSGRDRLYEQYF	TGCAGTGGAAGGGACCGGCTATACGAGCAGTACTTC
TRBD2	-	TRBV12-3/TRBV12-4	TRBJ2-7	CASSFGTSVSYEQYF	TGTGCCAGCAGTTTCGGGACTAGCGTCTCCTACGAGCAGTACTTC
-	-	TRBV5-1	TRBJ2-3	CASSLVGVATDTQYF	TGCGCCAGCAGCTTGGTCGGGGTGGCCACAGATACGCAGTATTTT
-	many	TRBV20-1	TRBJ2-5	CSPNTGMGETQYF	TGCAGCCCAAATACGGGGATGGGAGAGACCCAGTACTTC
-	once	TRBV7-3	TRBJ2-7	CASSLTATRSYNEQYF	TGTGCCAGCAGCTTAACCGCGACTAGGTCCTACAATGAGCAGTACTTC
-	-	TRBV27	TRBJ2-3	CASKLLASGATDTQYF	TGTGCCAGCAAGCTCCTGGCCAGTGGTGCAACAGATACGCAGTATTTT
-	-	TRBV7-2	TRBJ2-5	CASSLVWGAGETQYF	TGTGCCAGCAGCTTAGTTTGGGGGGCAGGGGAGACCCAGTACTTC
-	-	TRBV7-2	TRBJ2-6	CASTASPWANVLTF	TGTGCCAGCACGGCTTCCCCTTGGGCCAACGTCCTGACTTTC
-	-	TRBV20-1	TRBJ1-1	CSAITRGGTEAFF	TGCAGTGCTATTACAAGAGGTGGCACTGAAGCTTTCTTT
TRBD1	-	TRBV7-2	TRBJ2-5	CASSSTGVGEQYF	TGTGCCAGCAGCTCGACAGGGGTGGGGGAGCAGTACTTC
-	-	TRBV27	TRBJ2-5	CASSLVGTVQETQYF	TGTGCCAGCAGTTTGGTCGGGACCGTTCAAGAGACCCAGTACTTC
TRBD2	-	TRBV4-3	TRBJ2-3	CASSQGGGLATDTQYF	TGCGCCAGCAGCCAAGGGGGGGGACTAGCGACGGATACGCAGTATTTT
TRBD2	-	TRBV2	TRBJ2-5	CASSEARTSGGLNQETQYF	TGTGCCAGCAGTGAAGCCAGGACTAGCGGGGGGCTGAACCAAGAGACCCAGTACTTC
TRBD2	-	TRBV7-9	TRBJ2-7	CASGGSTYEQYF	TGTGCCAGTGGCGGGAGCACCTACGAGCAGTACTTC
TRBD1	few	TRBV5-1	TRBJ1-2	CASSSPDRANYGYTF	TGCGCCAGCAGTTCCCCAGACAGGGCCAACTATGGCTACACCTTC
-	-	TRBV7-2	TRBJ2-5	CASSLSGLNQETQYF	TGTGCCAGCAGCTTAAGCGGGCTGAACCAAGAGACCCAGTACTTC
-	-	TRBV27	TRBJ2-1	CASSLIGTGFSYNEQFF	TGTGCCAGCAGCCTAATCGGAACGGGCTTCTCCTACAATGAGCAGTTCTTC
-	-	TRBV19	TRBJ2-5	CASSRGTLLRETQYF	TGTGCCAGTAGTCGAGGGACCCTGTTGCGAGAGACCCAGTACTTC
-	few	TRBV5-6	TRBJ2-1	CASSLEGLGGTYNEQFF	TGTGCCAGCAGCTTGGAGGGGCTGGGGGGCACCTACAATGAGCAGTTCTTC
TRBD2	few	TRBV12-3/TRBV12-4	TRBJ2-5	CASSFERGAGEETQYF	TGTGCCAGCAGTTTCGAGCGGGGGGCCGGAGAAGAGACCCAGTACTTC
TRBD1	few	TRBV12-3/TRBV12-4	TRBJ1-2	CASSFVGQGDKNYGYTF	TGTGCCAGCAGTTTTGTGGGGCAGGGGGACAAGAACTATGGCTACACCTTC
-	-	TRBV4-2	TRBJ2-5	CASSQTRTNAPETQYF	TGTGCCAGCAGCCAAACCAGGACAAACGCTCCCGAGACCCAGTACTTC
-	few	TRBV7-9	TRBJ1-2	CASSLALMDGYTF	TGTGCCAGCAGCTTAGCCCTTATGGATGGCTACACCTTC